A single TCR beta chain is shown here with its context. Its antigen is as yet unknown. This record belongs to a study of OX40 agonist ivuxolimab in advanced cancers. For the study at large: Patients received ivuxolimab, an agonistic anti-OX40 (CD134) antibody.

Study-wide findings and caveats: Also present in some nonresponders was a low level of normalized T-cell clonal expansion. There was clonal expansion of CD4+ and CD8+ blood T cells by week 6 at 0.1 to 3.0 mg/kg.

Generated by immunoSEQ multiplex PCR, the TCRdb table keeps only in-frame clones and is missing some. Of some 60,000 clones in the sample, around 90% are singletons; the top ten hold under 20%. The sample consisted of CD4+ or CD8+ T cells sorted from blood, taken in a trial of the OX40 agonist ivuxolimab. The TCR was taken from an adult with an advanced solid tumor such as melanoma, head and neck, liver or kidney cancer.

CDR3 protein: CASSPWEGNQETQYF. CDR3 coding DNA: TGTGCCAGCAGCCCCTGGGAGGGTAACCAAGAGACCCAGTACTTC. The rearrangement joins TRBV7-6 to TRBJ2-5; 7 bases align to TRBD2. The CDR3 extends over 15 amino acids. Germline V lookup: CDR1 SGHVS, CDR2 FNYEAQ. With V trimmed by 5 bases and J by 0 bases, 6 bases remained unmatched. Using reference TRBV7-6 and TRBJ2-5 for the parts outside the CDR3, the full variable domain is GAGVSQSPRYKVTKRGQDVALRCDPISGHVSLYWYRQALGQGPEFLTYFNYEAQQDKSGLPNDRFSAERPEGSISTLTIQRTEQRDSAMYRCASSPWEGNQETQYFGPGTRLLVL.